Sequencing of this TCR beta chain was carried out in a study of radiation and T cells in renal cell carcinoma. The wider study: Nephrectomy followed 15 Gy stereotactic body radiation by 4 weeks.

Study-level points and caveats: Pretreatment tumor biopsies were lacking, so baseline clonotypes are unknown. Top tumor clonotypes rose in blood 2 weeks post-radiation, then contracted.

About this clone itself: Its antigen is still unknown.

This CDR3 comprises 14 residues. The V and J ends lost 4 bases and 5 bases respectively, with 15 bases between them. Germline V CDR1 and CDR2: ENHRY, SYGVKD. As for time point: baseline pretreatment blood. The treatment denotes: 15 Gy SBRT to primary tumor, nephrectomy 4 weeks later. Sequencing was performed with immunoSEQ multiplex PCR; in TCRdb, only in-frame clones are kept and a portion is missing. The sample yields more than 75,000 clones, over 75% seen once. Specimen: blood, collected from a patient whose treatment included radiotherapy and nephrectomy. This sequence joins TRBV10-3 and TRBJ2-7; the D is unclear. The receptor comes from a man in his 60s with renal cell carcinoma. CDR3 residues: CAISALDKNDEQYF. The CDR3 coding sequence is TGTGCCATCAGTGCCCTGGATAAAAATGACGAGCAGTACTTC.